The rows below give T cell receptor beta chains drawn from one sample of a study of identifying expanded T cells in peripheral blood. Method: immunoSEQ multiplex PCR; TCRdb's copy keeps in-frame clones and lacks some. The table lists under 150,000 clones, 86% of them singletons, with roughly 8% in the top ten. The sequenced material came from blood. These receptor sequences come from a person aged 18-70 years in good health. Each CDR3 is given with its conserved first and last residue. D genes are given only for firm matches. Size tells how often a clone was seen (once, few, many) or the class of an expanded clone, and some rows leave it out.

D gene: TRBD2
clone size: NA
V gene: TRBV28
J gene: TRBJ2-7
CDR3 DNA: TGTGCCAGCAGTTCGGAAGGACTAGCGGGGGGCTACGAGCAGTACTTC
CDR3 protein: CASSSEGLAGGYEQYF

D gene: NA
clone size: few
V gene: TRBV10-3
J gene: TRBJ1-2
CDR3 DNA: TGTGCCATCAGTGGAAGGTCGGCTAACTATGGCTACACCTTC
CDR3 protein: CAISGRSANYGYTF

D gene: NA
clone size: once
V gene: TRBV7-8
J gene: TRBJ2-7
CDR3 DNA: TGTGCCAGCAGCCCGCCCGACCTTCCCTACGAGCAGTACTTC
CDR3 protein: CASSPPDLPYEQYF

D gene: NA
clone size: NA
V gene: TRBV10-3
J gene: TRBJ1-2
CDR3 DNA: TGTGCCATCAGTGAGCCCACACTAAACTATGGCTACACCTTC
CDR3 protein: CAISEPTLNYGYTF

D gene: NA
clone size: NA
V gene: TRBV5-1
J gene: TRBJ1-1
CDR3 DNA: TGCGCCAGCAGCTTGTTTACAGGGAAGGGCACTGAAGCTTTCTTT
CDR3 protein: CASSLFTGKGTEAFF

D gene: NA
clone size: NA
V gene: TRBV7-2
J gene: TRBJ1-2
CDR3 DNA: TGTGCCAGCAGCTCCGACGTGGGGGGCTATGGCTACACCTTC
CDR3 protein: CASSSDVGGYGYTF

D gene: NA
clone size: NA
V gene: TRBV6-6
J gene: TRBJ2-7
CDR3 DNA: TGTGCCGGGGGATGGGGGGCCTCTAACGAGCAGTACTTC
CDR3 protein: CAGGWGASNEQYF

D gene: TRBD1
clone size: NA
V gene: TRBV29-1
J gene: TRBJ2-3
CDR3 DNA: TGCAGCGTTCCTCCGGGACAGCCCACAGATACGCAGTATTTT
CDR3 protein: CSVPPGQPTDTQYF

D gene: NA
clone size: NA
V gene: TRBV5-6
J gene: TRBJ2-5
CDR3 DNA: TGTGCCAGCAGCTTGTTTGGAGGCACTCAAGAGACCCAGTACTTC
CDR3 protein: CASSLFGGTQETQYF

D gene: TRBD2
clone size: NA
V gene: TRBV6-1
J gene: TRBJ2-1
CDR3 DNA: TGTGCCAGCAGTGAAATGACGGGAGGGGTCAATGAGCAGTTCTTC
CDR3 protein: CASSEMTGGVNEQFF

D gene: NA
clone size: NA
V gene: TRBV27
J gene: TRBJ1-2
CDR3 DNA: TGTGCCAGCAGTATCACAATTAACTATGGCTACACCTTC
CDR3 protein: CASSITINYGYTF

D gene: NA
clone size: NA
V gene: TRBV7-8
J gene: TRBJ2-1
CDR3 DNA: TGTGCCAGCAGCTGGATGGACTTCTACAATGAGCAGTTCTTC
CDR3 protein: CASSWMDFYNEQFF

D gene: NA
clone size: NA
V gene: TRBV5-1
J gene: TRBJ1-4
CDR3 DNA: TGCGCCAGCAGCCCAGACAGGCCCTCTAATGAAAAACTGTTTTTT
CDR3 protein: CASSPDRPSNEKLFF

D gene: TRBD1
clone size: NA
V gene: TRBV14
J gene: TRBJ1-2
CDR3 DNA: TGTGCCAGCAGCCTTAGACAGGGATCTAACTATGGCTACACCTTC
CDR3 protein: CASSLRQGSNYGYTF

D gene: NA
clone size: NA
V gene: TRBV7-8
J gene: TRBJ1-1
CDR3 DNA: TGTGCCAGCAGCTTAGGGGTAGACACTGAAGCTTTCTTT
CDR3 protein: CASSLGVDTEAFF

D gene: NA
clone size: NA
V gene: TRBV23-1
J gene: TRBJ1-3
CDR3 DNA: TGCGCCAGCAGTCAAACCCCTGTTCCGACACAGTTCATCTCTGGAAACACCATATATTTT
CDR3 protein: CASSQTPVPTQFISGNTIYF

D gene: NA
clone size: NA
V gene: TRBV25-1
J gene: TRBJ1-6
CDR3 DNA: TGTGCCAGCAGTGAATTATCCGGGGTCCCCAGTTCACCCCTCCACTTT
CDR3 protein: CASSELSGVPSSPLHF

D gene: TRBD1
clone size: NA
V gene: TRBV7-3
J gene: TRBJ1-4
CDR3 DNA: TGTGCCAGCAGCTTAGGGACAGGGCAAAATGAAAAACTGTTTTTT
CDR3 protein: CASSLGTGQNEKLFF

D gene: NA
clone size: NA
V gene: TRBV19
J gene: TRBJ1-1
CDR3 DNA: TGTGCCAGTAGTATGCCGCTACGACAGGTTGCTGAAGCTTTCTTT
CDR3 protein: CASSMPLRQVAEAFF

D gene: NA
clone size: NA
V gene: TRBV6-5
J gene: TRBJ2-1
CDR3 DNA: TGTGCCAGCAGTTACTCGCGGGGACCCAATGAGCAGTTCTTC
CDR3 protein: CASSYSRGPNEQFF

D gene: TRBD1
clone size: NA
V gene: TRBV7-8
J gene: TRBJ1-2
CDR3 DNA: TGTGCCAGCAGCCCGCAGGGACAGGTCTATGGCTACACCTTC
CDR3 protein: CASSPQGQVYGYTF

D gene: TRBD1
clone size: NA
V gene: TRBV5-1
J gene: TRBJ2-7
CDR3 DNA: TGCGCCAGCAGCTCGACCCCCGGGACAGGATCCTACGAGCAGTACTTC
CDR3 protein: CASSSTPGTGSYEQYF

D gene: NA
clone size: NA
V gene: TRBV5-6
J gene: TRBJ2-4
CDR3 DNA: TGTGCCAGCAGCTTGCGGGCGGTCGCCAAAAACATTCAGTACTTC
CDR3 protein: CASSLRAVAKNIQYF

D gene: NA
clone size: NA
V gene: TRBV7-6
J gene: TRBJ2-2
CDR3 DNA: TGTGCCAGCAGCGGGGTCAGGTCCGGGGAGCTGTTTTTT
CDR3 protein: CASSGVRSGELFF

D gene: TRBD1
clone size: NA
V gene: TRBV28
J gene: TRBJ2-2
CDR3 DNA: TGTGCCAGCAGTTTAAGGGGGGGACAGGGAAACACCGGGGAGCTGTTTTTT
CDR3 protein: CASSLRGGQGNTGELFF

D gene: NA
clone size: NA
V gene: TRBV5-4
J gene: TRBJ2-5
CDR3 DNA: TGTGCCAGCAGCCCGTTTAAGGAGACCCAGTACTTC
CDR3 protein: CASSPFKETQYF

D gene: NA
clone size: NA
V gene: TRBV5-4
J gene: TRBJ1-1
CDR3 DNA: TGTGCCAGCAGCTCCCCTAATTTTAGGACTGAAGCTTTCTTT
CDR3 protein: CASSSPNFRTEAFF

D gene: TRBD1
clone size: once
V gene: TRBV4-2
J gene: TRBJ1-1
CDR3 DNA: TGTGCCAGCAGCCAAGAGGCGCGGCAGGGGGGATCTGAAGCTTTCTTT
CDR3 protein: CASSQEARQGGSEAFF

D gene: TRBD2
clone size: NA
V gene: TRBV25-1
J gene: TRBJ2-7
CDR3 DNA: TGTGCCAGCAGTGAACTCGGGGGGAGCTACGAGCAGTACTTC
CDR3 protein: CASSELGGSYEQYF

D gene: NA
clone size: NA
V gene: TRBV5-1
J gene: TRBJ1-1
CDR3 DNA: TGCGCCAGCAGCACTTTAGCCGGGAGCGCCGGCACTGAAGCTTTCTTT
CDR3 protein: CASSTLAGSAGTEAFF

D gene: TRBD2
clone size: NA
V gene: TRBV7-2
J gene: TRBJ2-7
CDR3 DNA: TGTGCCAGCACCACAAGACTAGCGGAGAACTACGAGCAGTACTTC
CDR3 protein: CASTTRLAENYEQYF

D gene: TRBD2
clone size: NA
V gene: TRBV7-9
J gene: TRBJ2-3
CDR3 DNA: TGTGCCAGCAGCTTAGAACTAGCGGGTTATAGCACAGATACGCAGTATTTT
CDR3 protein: CASSLELAGYSTDTQYF